These T cell receptor beta chains were read from a single sample in a study of response to subunit inactivated influenza vaccine. TCRdb recomputed calls from the RT-PCR reads with MiXCR, one row per CDR3 protein. Among roughly 790,000 distinct CDR3 sequences listed, 20% to 25% were seen once. The sequenced sample was PBMCs from blood, obtained 5 days after vaccination. Receptors were obtained from a man aged 50 or older who received an inactivated influenza vaccine. Both conserved end residues are part of each CDR3. D genes are given only for firm matches. The size entry is marked missing in some rows and otherwise reads once, few, many or a size class.

J,D,V,size,DNA,CDR3
TRBJ2-7,-,TRBV29-1,few,TGCAGCGTTGGGGGGGTCGAGCAGTACTTC,CSVGGVEQYF
TRBJ1-1,-,TRBV20-1,-,TGCAGTGCCCGCCGGGACCTAAACACTGAAGCTTTCTTT,CSARRDLNTEAFF
TRBJ1-2,-,TRBV24-1,-,TGTGCCACCAGTGACCCGCGGGACACCGCTAACTATGGCTACACCTTC,CATSDPRDTANYGYTF
TRBJ1-1,-,TRBV12-3/TRBV12-4,-,TGTGCCAGCAGTTCAGGGATGTCTGAAGCTTTCTTT,CASSSGMSEAFF
TRBJ1-1,TRBD1,TRBV12-3/TRBV12-4,-,TGTGCCAGCAGGCCCGAGGGACAGGCGATCACTGAAGCTTTCTTT,CASRPEGQAITEAFF
TRBJ2-3,-,TRBV20-1,-,TGCAGTGCTACTCAGGGGCTTCCAGATACGCAGTATTTT,CSATQGLPDTQYF
TRBJ2-7,TRBD1,TRBV12-3/TRBV12-4,many,TGTGCCAGCAGTTGGACAGGCTACGAGCAGTACTTC,CASSWTGYEQYF
TRBJ2-3,TRBD1,TRBV20-1,-,TGCAGTGCCCAAAAACAGGGGGCAAAGAGCACAGATACGCAGTATTTT,CSAQKQGAKSTDTQYF
TRBJ2-7,-,TRBV5-1,-,TGCGCCAGCAGCTTGCAGTACCCCTACGAGCAGTACTTC,CASSLQYPYEQYF
TRBJ2-5,TRBD1,TRBV20-1,-,TGCAGTGCTAAAAGGGGGCTACAAGAGACCCAGTACTTC,CSAKRGLQETQYF
TRBJ2-2,TRBD1,TRBV14,few,TGTGCCAGCAGCCCACACAGGGGCCCTCGAATCTCGGGGGAGCTGTTTTTT,CASSPHRGPRISGELFF
TRBJ2-3,-,TRBV11-1,-,TGTGCCAGCAGCCACAGGACAGCCGTTCCAGATACGCAGTATTTT,CASSHRTAVPDTQYF
TRBJ2-3,-,TRBV12-3/TRBV12-4,few,TGTGCCAGCAGTTTACGCCAGGGTTGGGATACGCAGTATTTT,CASSLRQGWDTQYF
TRBJ2-3,TRBD2,TRBV7-8,few,TGTGCCAGCACCGTGGGCGGGGGGTCAGATACGCAGTATTTT,CASTVGGGSDTQYF
TRBJ2-3,-,TRBV3-1,once,TGTGCCAGCAGCCAAGATTTACGGAAGGCAGATACGCAGTATTTT,CASSQDLRKADTQYF
TRBJ1-2,-,TRBV29-1,few,TGCAGCGTTGAAGAGAGGTGGCGCGTCTATGGCTACACCTTC,CSVEERWRVYGYTF
TRBJ2-7,-,TRBV20-1,-,TGCAGTGCTAGAAAGTGGCAGGAGGCCGCCTACGAGCAGTACTTC,CSARKWQEAAYEQYF
TRBJ1-2,-,TRBV20-1,few,TGCAGTACTGGGGCTGACAGCTATGGCTACACCTTC,CSTGADSYGYTF
TRBJ2-1,TRBD2,TRBV27,-,TGTGCCAGCAGTCCCCTCAGGAGAGCGGGAGGGCCTCATGAGCAGTTCTTC,CASSPLRRAGGPHEQFF
TRBJ2-1,-,TRBV28,-,TGTGCCAGCAGCCTAGTAAAACTAGCCGGGGGCAGTGAGCAGTTCTTC,CASSLVKLAGGSEQFF
TRBJ2-3,TRBD1,TRBV20-1,-,TGCAGTGCTAGAGGACAGGGATGGACAGATACGCAGTATTTT,CSARGQGWTDTQYF
TRBJ2-1,-,TRBV20-1,-,TGCAGTGCTAGTAGGCCACTAGCTCGCAATGAGCAGTTCTTC,CSASRPLARNEQFF